The source of this T cell receptor beta chain is a study of cytomegalovirus exposure and HLA in healthy donors. Study conclusions and caveats: Researchers catalogued roughly 150 TCR beta chains as cytomegalovirus-associated.

The PCR ran on 60 Vbeta and 13 Jbeta primers. The data were produced by immunoSEQ multiplex PCR, yet TCRdb's version contains in-frame clones alone and is incomplete. The sample holds about 140,000 clones, about 74% seen once. A remark on this clone: The antigen remains undetermined.

The junction had 16 bases not matched to a gene; V was cut back by 5 bases and J by 5 bases. CDR3 length equals 18 residues. In germline, CDR1 is SGHNT, CDR2 YYREEE (reference sequence). Source material: PBMCs. The source is a woman between 50 and 59 years old in good health and CMV-seronegative. The gene calls are TRBV5-4 and TRBJ2-5; 12 bases map to TRBD2. Here the CDR3 reads CASRVEGLAGSVGETQYF. CDR3 nucleotides: TGTGCCAGCAGGGTCGAGGGACTAGCGGGCTCGGTGGGGGAGACCCAGTACTTC.